The 5 T cell receptor beta chains given below trace back to one sample, sequenced in a study of blood T cell repertoires in COVID-19. Clones were sequenced by immunoSEQ multiplex PCR, and TCRdb holds only the in-frame ones, with some missing. This sample has around 250,000 clones, with around 89% found just once. The sequencing input was PBMCs or T cells enriched from blood (not recorded which). The receptors derive from a woman under 40 who had recovered from COVID-19.

The chain uses TRBV7-2 and TRBJ2-7; 7 positions match TRBD2. The CDR3 totals 14 residues. V shed 1 base, J shed 3 bases, and the junction held 3 bases outside the gene matches. In germline, CDR1 is SGHTA, CDR2 FQGNSA. CDR3 amino acids: CASSLGLADYEQYF. The CDR3 DNA sequence: TGTGCCAGCAGCTTAGGGCTAGCGGACTACGAGCAGTACTTC.

The CDR3 spells CASSLDGNSGNTIYF. DNA for the CDR3: TGCGCCAGCAGCTTGGACGGGAACTCTGGAAACACCATATATTTT. V gene TRBV5-1 combines with J gene TRBJ1-3; no clear D gene. The CDR3 is 15 residues long. Germline V CDR1 and CDR2: SGHRS, YFSETQ. V shed 0 bases and J shed 0 bases, with 7 bases lying between them.

This chain connects TRBV6-2 or TRBV6-3 to TRBJ2-7, with a tentative D call TRBD1 (5 bases). The CDR3 is made up of 13 amino acids. The germline gives CDR1 MNHEY, CDR2 SVGEGT. The V gene lost 2 bases and the J gene lost 6 bases, with 11 bases spanning the gap. CDR3 region: CASSYNQGSEQYF. For the CDR3, the DNA is TGTGCCAGCAGTTACAACCAGGGAAGCGAGCAGTACTTC.

The rearrangement joins TRBV30 to TRBJ1-2; D may be TRBD1 (5 bases). The CDR3 has 13 residues. Trimming cost V 5 bases and J 1 base, with 11 bases left between them. Per the germline V gene, CDR1 is GTSNPN and CDR2 is SVGIG (reference sequence). CDR3 amino acids: CAWGALHNYGYTF. Written as DNA, the CDR3 is TGTGCCTGGGGGGCCCTTCATAACTATGGCTACACCTTC.

The CDR3 nucleotides read TGTGCCAGCAGGTTCTGGACAGGGAACTATGGCTACACCTTC. Its protein product is CASRFWTGNYGYTF. This chain links TRBV5-4 with TRBJ1-2; 8 nucleotides match TRBD1. CDR3 size: 14 residues. V lost 5 bases, J lost 2 bases, and 5 bases stayed unmatched. The germline V gene has CDR1 SGHNT and CDR2 YYREEE (reference sequence).